Shown below are 32 T cell receptor beta chains from a single sample sequenced in a study of T cells in Graves' hyperthyroidism and ophthalmopathy. The source material, RNA transcripts, was used to amplify TCR beta CDR3 regions. A set of HTBI primers served as the primers for a first-round RT-PCR of the TCR CDR3. TCRdb re-called the multiplex PCR reads with MiXCR, one entry per CDR3 protein. This table has around 700,000 distinct CDR3 sequences, roughly a sixth appearing once. The sample comprised blood. The source of these receptors is a woman aged 50 to 65 with Graves' hyperthyroidism that later progressed to Graves' ophthalmopathy.

This clonotype has more than one count but fewer than ten. The rearrangement links TRBV5-1 to TRBJ2-1, with D perhaps assigned TRBD1 or TRBD2 (5 bases each). The germline V gene has CDR1 SGHRS and CDR2 YFSETQ. The CDR3 covers 13 residues. The V end was cut by 5 bases, the J end by 7 bases, with 13 bases between. CDR3 nucleotides: TGCGCCAGCAGGCAGGGAGCTACAAATGAGCAGTTCTTC. It is translated as CASRQGATNEQFF.

The chain employs TRBV2 and TRBJ1-2; 8 bases fit TRBD1. From germline, CDR1 is SNHLY and CDR2 FYNNEI. Trimming at V came to 3 bases and at J to 6 bases, leaving 3 bases not matched to a gene. The length of the CDR3 is 13 residues. The chain's CDR3 is CASSELQGDGYTF. As DNA, the CDR3 is TGTGCCAGCAGTGAGTTACAGGGGGATGGCTACACCTTC.

This clonotype was seen more than once but under ten times. The chain employs TRBV10-3 and TRBJ1-3, with TRBD1 matching over 8 bases. Germline CDR1 reads ENHRY; CDR2 reads SYGVKD. The CDR3 has 16 amino acids. V was clipped by 7 bases and J by 1 base; unmatched bases: 9. Here the CDR3 DNA reads TGTGCCATCACTGGGACAGGAGGACATTCTGGAAACACCATATATTTT. Translation: CAITGTGGHSGNTIYF.

The table lists this clonotype with many counts. V is TRBV5-1 and J is TRBJ2-7, with D perhaps TRBD2 (6 bases). The ends were cut back, 0 bases at V and 0 bases at J, with 16 bases in the middle. CDR3 length equals 17 residues. Per germline, CDR1 SGHRS and CDR2 YFSETQ. CDR3 nucleotides: TGCGCCAGCAGCTTGGATGGAGGGACCCTGATCTCCTACGAGCAGTACTTC. As protein: CASSLDGGTLISYEQYF.

This clonotype was counted a few times. The V and J genes are TRBV6-1 and TRBJ1-2; D remains unclear. This CDR3 has 11 amino acids. Germline loops: CDR1 MNHNS, CDR2 SASEGT. The ends were cut back, 4 bases at V and 8 bases at J, with 8 bases in the middle. Here the CDR3 DNA reads TGTGCCAGCAGTGCTACGTGGGGCTACACCTTC. Translated, it gives CASSATWGYTF.

J is TRBJ1-1 and V is TRBV5-8, with D hard to call. The CDR3 is 14 amino acids. V lost 2 bases and J lost 2, with 10 bases in between. CDR1 is SGHTS, CDR2 YDEGEE, per germline. CDR3 DNA sequence: TGTGCCAGCAGCTTCAGCGGGCACAACACTGAAGCTTTCTTT. Amino acids: CASSFSGHNTEAFF.

V usage is TRBV7-2 and J usage is TRBJ1-1; no clear D gene. Per the germline V gene, CDR1 is SGHTA and CDR2 is FQGNSA. V was pared by 1 base and J by 6 bases, with 12 bases between. The CDR3 has 14 residues. CDR3 bases: TGTGCCAGCAGCTTAGTCGTCTCTGTGTCTGAAGCTTTCTTT. Its protein product is CASSLVVSVSEAFF.

This clonotype was counted many times. This chain joins TRBV11-2 and TRBJ1-2; 8 positions agree with TRBD1. CDR1 and CDR2 (germline): SGHAT, FQNNGV. The CDR3 spans 13 residues. Trimming at V came to 3 bases and at J to 10 bases, leaving 7 bases not matched to a gene. The CDR3 DNA follows: TGTGCCAGCAGCTTTAATCAGGGGGCTGTCTACACCTTC. This gives the protein CASSFNQGAVYTF.

This clonotype came up a few times. The rearrangement uses TRBV6-1 and TRBJ1-2; 9 nucleotides line up with TRBD1. V shed 7 bases and J 1 base; nucleotides not matched to a gene: 16. The germline V gene has CDR1 MNHNS and CDR2 SASEGT. The CDR3 is 18 residues long. CDR3 bases: TGTGCCAGCAAAGGCAGCCGGGACAGGGATACCCTTAACTATGGCTACACCTTC. Amino acids: CASKGSRDRDTLNYGYTF.

A few counts support this clonotype. The chain links TRBV20-1 to TRBJ1-4, with a tentative D call TRBD1 (5 bases). The CDR3 consists of 14 residues. Germline-derived CDR1 and CDR2 are DFQATT and SNEGSKA (reference sequence). The V and J ends lost 3 bases and 4 bases respectively, with 12 bases between them. As DNA, the CDR3 is TGCAGTGCTAGTATACAGGCTTTTAATGAAAAACTGTTTTTT. As protein: CSASIQAFNEKLFF.

This clonotype was observed at least ten times. The rearrangement joins TRBV5-6 to TRBJ1-1; 8 bases map to TRBD1. The germline gives CDR1 SGHDT, CDR2 YYEEEE. The J segment lost 4 bases and the V segment lost 2 bases, leaving 4 bases of the junction unmatched. The length of the CDR3 is 14 residues. The CDR3 DNA is TGTGCCAGCAGCTTTGGGACAGGTTCCACTGAAGCTTTCTTT. Its translation: CASSFGTGSTEAFF.

This clonotype has a handful of counts. The rearrangement uses TRBV12-3 or TRBV12-4 and TRBJ1-6; D is undetermined. There are 14 residues in the CDR3. Trimming stripped 4 bases from V and 8 bases from J, with 12 bases between. The CDR3 is CASSSRHGDSPLHF. DNA for the CDR3: TGTGCCAGCAGTTCCAGACACGGAGATTCACCCCTCCACTTT.

The chain couples TRBV9 to TRBJ2-2; unclear D gene. V shed 0 bases and J shed 2 bases, with 11 bases lying between them. Germline lookup yields CDR1 SGDLS and CDR2 YYNGEE. The CDR3 runs 16 residues. The CDR3 DNA is TGTGCCAGCAGCGTAGATCCCCAAAGTAACACCGGGGAGCTGTTTTTT. It is translated as CASSVDPQSNTGELFF.

This clonotype has ten or more counts. The rearrangement links TRBV20-1 to TRBJ1-2; weak D call: TRBD1 (6 bases). The CDR3 covers 15 residues. V was trimmed by 3 bases and J by 5 bases, leaving 19 bases between them. Germline-derived CDR1 and CDR2 are DFQATT and SNEGSKA (reference sequence). CDR3 bases: TGCAGTGCTAGTAGGGGGGCGGGACACGGGTATGGCTACACCTTC. Protein product: CSASRGAGHGYGYTF.

The chain carries TRBV6-4 and TRBJ1-2; D gene uncertain. CDR1 and CDR2 from the germline V gene are MRHNA and SNTAGT. Trimming removed 0 bases from V and 0 bases from J, with 8 bases in between. This CDR3 comprises 15 residues. CDR3: CASSDSFPANYGYTF. The CDR3 nucleotides read TGTGCCAGCAGTGACTCGTTCCCAGCTAACTATGGCTACACCTTC.

This clonotype was seen only a few times. V is TRBV7-2 and J is TRBJ1-6; TRBD1 aligns across 10 bases. Germline assignment: CDR1 SGHTA and CDR2 FQGNSA. The CDR3 length is 15 residues. With V trimmed by 6 bases and J by 10 bases, 9 bases remained unmatched. The CDR3 protein is CASSTGTGVGSPLHF. The CDR3, as DNA: TGTGCCAGCAGTACCGGGACAGGGGTGGGGTCACCCCTCCACTTT.

The V call is TRBV7-9, the J call TRBJ1-2; D is uncertain. Germline V gene sequence: CDR1 SEHNR, CDR2 FQNEAQ (reference sequence). The V end lost 1 base, the J end lost 1 base, and 13 bases lay between the germline ends. The CDR3 contains 16 residues. Here the CDR3 reads CASSLGRREHNYGYTF. DNA for the CDR3: TGTGCCAGCAGCTTAGGGCGACGAGAACATAACTATGGCTACACCTTC.

The V and J genes are TRBV30 and TRBJ1-2, with D unclear. There are 13 residues in the CDR3. The germline V gene has CDR1 GTSNPN and CDR2 SVGIG (reference sequence). Trimming took off 3 bases at V and 6 bases at J, with 14 bases between the two ends. The DNA of the CDR3 is TGTGCCTGGAGATTTAACTTCATCGATGGCTACACCTTC. This encodes CAWRFNFIDGYTF.

Many counts were recorded for this clonotype. The chain links TRBV3-1 to TRBJ2-3; 10 bases map to TRBD2. In germline, CDR1 is LGHDT, CDR2 YNNKEL (reference sequence). V dropped 3 bases and J dropped 6; count of bases not matched to a gene: 9. CDR3 length: 16 residues. The CDR3, as DNA: TGTGCCAGCAGCCAGATCCTAGCGGGGGACTATGATACGCAGTATTTT. This translates into CASSQILAGDYDTQYF.

This clonotype showed up just a few times. The rearrangement uses TRBV13 and TRBJ2-7, with a weak D call TRBD1 (6 bases). V shed 5 bases and J shed 2 bases, with 13 bases lying between them. Germline assignment: CDR1 PRHDT and CDR2 FYEKMQ (reference sequence). The CDR3 has 14 residues. CDR3 nucleotide sequence: TGTGCCAGCAGCATTAGGGGGTCTGCCTACGAGCAGTACTTC. Translation gives CASSIRGSAYEQYF.

This clonotype was observed a handful of times. This chain uses TRBV6-2 or TRBV6-3 with TRBJ2-3; D is perhaps TRBD1 (6 bases). From germline, CDR1 is MNHEY and CDR2 SVGEGT. The CDR3 is 15 amino acids. Trimming shortened V by 6 bases and J by 2 bases, and 15 bases separated the two germline ends. The DNA for the CDR3 is TGTGCCAGCAGCAGACAGGCGCTATACACAGATACGCAGTATTTT. As protein: CASSRQALYTDTQYF.

V and J are TRBV29-1 and TRBJ1-5; D is uncertain. Germline CDR1 is SQVTM and CDR2 is ANQGSEA. The CDR3 covers 14 residues. The V and J ends lost 2 bases and 1 base respectively, with 9 bases between them. CDR3: CSVETDGSNQPQHF. The DNA for the CDR3 is TGCAGCGTTGAAACGGACGGGAGCAATCAGCCCCAGCATTTT.

This clonotype showed up just a few times. The V gene is TRBV6-1, the J gene TRBJ2-5; no clear D gene. V was pared by 0 bases and J by 1 base, with 9 bases between. The germline V gene has CDR1 MNHNS and CDR2 SASEGT. The CDR3 extends over 15 amino acids. The CDR3 DNA sequence: TGTGCCAGCAGTGAAGCTACCGGACGCCAAGAGACCCAGTACTTC. Translated, it gives CASSEATGRQETQYF.

The chain has TRBV5-1 and TRBJ1-6, with D maybe TRBD1 (6 bases). CDR1 is SGHRS and CDR2 is YFSETQ in the germline V gene. The CDR3 has 14 amino acids. V lost 4 bases and J 8 bases, leaving 13 bases between the germline ends. The CDR3 coding sequence is TGCGCCAGCAGCCTGAGGGCAGGGGATTCACCCCTCCACTTT. Protein sequence: CASSLRAGDSPLHF.

For this clonotype: This sequence may be a read error, since a much larger clone differs from it by one base. This chain uses TRBV6-1 with TRBJ1-2, with a weak D call TRBD1 (5 bases). CDR3 length: 14 residues. Germline-derived CDR1 and CDR2 are MNHNS and SASEGT. The CDR3 DNA follows: TGTGCCAGCAGTCCCCTGGCAGGGTCCTATGGCCACACCTTC. Its protein is CASSPLAGSYGHTF.

This clonotype has ten or more counts. The rearrangement uses TRBV19 and TRBJ2-2, with D perhaps matching TRBD1 (6 bases). Trimming cost V 4 bases and J 4 bases, with 10 bases left between them. The CDR3 sequence is 14 residues long. Germline loops: CDR1 LNHDA, CDR2 SQIVND (reference sequence). CDR3 sequence: CASSRGHPTGELFF. As DNA, the CDR3 is TGTGCCAGTAGTAGGGGACACCCCACCGGGGAGCTGTTTTTT.

This rearrangement joins TRBV11-2 to TRBJ1-4; weak D call: TRBD1 (6 bases). This CDR3 contains 13 residues. CDR1 is SGHAT and CDR2 is FQNNGV in the germline V gene. V lost 1 base, J lost 9 bases, and 9 bases lay in between. CDR3 DNA sequence: TGTGCCAGCAGCTTAGCAGGGGAAAAAAAACTGTTTTTT. Its translation: CASSLAGEKKLFF.

This clonotype was observed many times. V and J are TRBV7-2 and TRBJ2-5; 7 bases line up with TRBD1. The V gene end was trimmed by 4 bases and the J gene end by 5 bases; junction bases not matched to a gene: 7. CDR1 is SGHTA and CDR2 is FQGNSA in the germline V gene. CDR3 length: 14 amino acids. CDR3 nucleotide sequence: TGTGCCAGCAGCTCCACAGGGGTATGGGAGACCCAGTACTTC. This encodes CASSSTGVWETQYF. Full variable domain (rest looked up from reference TRBV7-2 and TRBJ2-5): GAGVSQSPSNKVTEKGKDVELRCDPISGHTALYWYRQSLGQGLEFLIYFQGNSAPDKSGLPSDRFSAERTGGSVSTLTIQRTQQEDSAVYLCASSSTGVWETQYFGPGTRLLVL.

This clonotype was recorded many times. The V gene is TRBV3-1, the J gene TRBJ2-7; D gene ambiguous. V lost 1 base to trimming and J lost 4 bases, with 11 bases between them. Germline lookup yields CDR1 LGHDT and CDR2 YNNKEL (reference sequence). This CDR3 has 14 residues. DNA of the CDR3: TGTGCCAGCAGCCAAGGAGTCCGGACGTACGAGCAGTACTTC. Translating it yields CASSQGVRTYEQYF.

The V and J genes are TRBV6-1 and TRBJ2-1, with no clear D. There are 17 residues in the CDR3. Trimming took off 6 bases at V and 8 bases at J, with 26 bases between the two ends. Germline CDR1 reads MNHNS; CDR2 reads SASEGT. CDR3 DNA sequence: TGTGCCAGCAGGAGCCCCCTCCGGGCCCATTCCTTATATGAGCAGTTCTTC. Encoded protein: CASRSPLRAHSLYEQFF.

This clonotype has ten or more counts. This chain links TRBV20-1 with TRBJ1-5, with a weak D call TRBD1 (6 bases). The germline CDR1 and CDR2 sequences are DFQATT and SNEGSKA (reference sequence). V dropped 6 bases and J dropped 2 bases, with 14 bases sitting between them. CDR3 length equals 14 residues. The CDR3 protein is CSASPGVGNQPQHF. Written as DNA, the CDR3 is TGCAGTGCGTCACCAGGGGTCGGCAATCAGCCCCAGCATTTT.

This clonotype was observed a few times. The genes are TRBV6-1 and TRBJ1-5, with TRBD1 identical over 8 bases. The germline V gene encodes CDR1 MNHNS and CDR2 SASEGT. This CDR3 spans 15 amino acids. After removal of 0 bases from V and 7 bases from J, the junction contained 5 bases not matched to a gene. The CDR3 loop is CASSEARQGRQPQHF. DNA for the CDR3: TGTGCCAGCAGTGAAGCCCGACAGGGGAGGCAGCCCCAGCATTTT.